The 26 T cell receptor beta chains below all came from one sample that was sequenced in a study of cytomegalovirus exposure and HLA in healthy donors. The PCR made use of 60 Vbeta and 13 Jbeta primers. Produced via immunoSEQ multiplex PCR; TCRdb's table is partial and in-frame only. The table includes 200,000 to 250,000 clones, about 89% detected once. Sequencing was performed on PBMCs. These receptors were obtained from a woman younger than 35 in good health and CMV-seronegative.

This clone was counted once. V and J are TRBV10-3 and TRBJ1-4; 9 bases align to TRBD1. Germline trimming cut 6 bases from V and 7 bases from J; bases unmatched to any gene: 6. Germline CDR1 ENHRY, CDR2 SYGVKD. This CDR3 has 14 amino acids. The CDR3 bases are TGTGCCATCAGGCCCGGGACAGGGATTGAAAAACTGTTTTTT. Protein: CAIRPGTGIEKLFF.

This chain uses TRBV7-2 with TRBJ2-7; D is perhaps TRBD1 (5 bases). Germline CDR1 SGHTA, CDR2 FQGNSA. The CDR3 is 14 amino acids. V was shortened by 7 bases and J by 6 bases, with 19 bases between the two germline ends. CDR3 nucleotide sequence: TGTGCCAGCAACTTCTGGGGCTTACGTGGCGAGCAGTACTTC. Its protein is CASNFWGLRGEQYF.

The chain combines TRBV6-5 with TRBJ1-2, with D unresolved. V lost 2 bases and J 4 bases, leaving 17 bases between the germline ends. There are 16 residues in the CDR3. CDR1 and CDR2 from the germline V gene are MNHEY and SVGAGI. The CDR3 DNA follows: TGTGCCAGCAGTTACGACCCTTACGGGTTACCCTATGGCTACACCTTC. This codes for CASSYDPYGLPYGYTF.

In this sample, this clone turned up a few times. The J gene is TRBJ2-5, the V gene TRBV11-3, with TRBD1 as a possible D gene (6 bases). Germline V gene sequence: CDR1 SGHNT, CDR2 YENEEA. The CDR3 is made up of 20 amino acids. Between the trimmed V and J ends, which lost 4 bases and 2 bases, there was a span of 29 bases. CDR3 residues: CASSSAFEDRGGPVQETQYF. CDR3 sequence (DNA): TGTGCCAGCAGCTCCGCCTTCGAGGACAGAGGCGGGCCGGTTCAAGAGACCCAGTACTTC.

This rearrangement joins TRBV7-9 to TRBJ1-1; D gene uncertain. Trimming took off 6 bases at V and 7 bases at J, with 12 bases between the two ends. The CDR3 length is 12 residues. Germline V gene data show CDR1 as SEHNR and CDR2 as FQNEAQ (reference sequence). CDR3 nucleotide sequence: TGTGCCAGCAGGGACCGGCGGGGTGAAGCTTTCTTT. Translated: CASRDRRGEAFF.

The CDR3: CAAALRGSTDTQYF. DNA for the CDR3: TGTGCCGCAGCCTTACGGGGATCCACAGATACGCAGTATTTT. The chain couples TRBV5-4 to TRBJ2-3, with D tentatively TRBD2 (5 bases). The CDR3 length is 14 residues. V was clipped by 10 bases and J by 2 bases, with 17 bases between them. Germline V lookup: CDR1 SGHNT, CDR2 YYREEE (reference sequence).

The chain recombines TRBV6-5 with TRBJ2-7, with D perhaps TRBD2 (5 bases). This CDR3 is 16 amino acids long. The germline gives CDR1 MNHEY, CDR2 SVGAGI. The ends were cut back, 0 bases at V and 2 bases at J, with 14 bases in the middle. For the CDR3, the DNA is TGTGCCAGCAGTTACTCGATGGACTCAAAGGCCTACGAGCAGTACTTC. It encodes CASSYSMDSKAYEQYF.

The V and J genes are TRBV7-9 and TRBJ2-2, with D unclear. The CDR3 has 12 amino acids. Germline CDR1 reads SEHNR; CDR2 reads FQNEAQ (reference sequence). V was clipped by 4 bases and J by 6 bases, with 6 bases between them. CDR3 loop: CASSSLPGELFF. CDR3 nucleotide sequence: TGTGCCAGCAGCTCCCTCCCCGGGGAGCTGTTTTTT.

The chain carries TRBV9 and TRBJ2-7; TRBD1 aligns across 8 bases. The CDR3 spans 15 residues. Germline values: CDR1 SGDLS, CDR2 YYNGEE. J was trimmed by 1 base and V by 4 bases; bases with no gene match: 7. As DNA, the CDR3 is TGTGCCAGCAGCCCCGACAGGGGCCCTTCCTACGAGCAGTACTTC. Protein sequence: CASSPDRGPSYEQYF.

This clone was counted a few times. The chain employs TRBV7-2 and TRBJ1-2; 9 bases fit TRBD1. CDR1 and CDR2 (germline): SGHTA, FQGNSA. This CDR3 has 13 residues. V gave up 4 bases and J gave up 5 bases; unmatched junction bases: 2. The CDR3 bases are TGTGCCAGCAGCTACGGGACAGGGTATGGCTACACCTTC. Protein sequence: CASSYGTGYGYTF.

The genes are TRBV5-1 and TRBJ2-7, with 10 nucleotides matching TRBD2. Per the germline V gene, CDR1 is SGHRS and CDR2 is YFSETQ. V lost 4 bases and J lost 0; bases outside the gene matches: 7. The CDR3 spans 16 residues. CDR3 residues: CASSVLAGGASYEQYF. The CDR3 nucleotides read TGCGCCAGCAGCGTCTTAGCGGGGGGAGCCTCCTACGAGCAGTACTTC.

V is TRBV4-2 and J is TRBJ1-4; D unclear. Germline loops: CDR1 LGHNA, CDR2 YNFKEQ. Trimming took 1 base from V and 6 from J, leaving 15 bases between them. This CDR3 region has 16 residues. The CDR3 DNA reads TGTGCCAGCAGCCAAGGCGGAAGGGCGGGCGATGAAAAACTGTTTTTT. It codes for CASSQGGRAGDEKLFF.

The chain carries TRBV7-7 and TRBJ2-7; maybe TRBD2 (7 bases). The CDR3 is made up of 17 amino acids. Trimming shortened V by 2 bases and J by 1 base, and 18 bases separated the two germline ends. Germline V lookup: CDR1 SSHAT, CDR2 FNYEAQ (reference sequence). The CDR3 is CASSLSVWTRGSYEQYF. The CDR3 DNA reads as TGTGCCAGCAGCTTAAGCGTTTGGACTAGGGGGTCCTACGAGCAGTACTTC. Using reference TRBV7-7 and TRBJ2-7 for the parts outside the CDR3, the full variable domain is GAGVSQSPRYKVTKRGQDVTLRCDPISSHATLYWYQQALGQGPEFLTYFNYEAQPDKSGLPSDRFSAERPEGSISTLTIQRTEQRDSAMYRCASSLSVWTRGSYEQYFGPGTRLTVT.

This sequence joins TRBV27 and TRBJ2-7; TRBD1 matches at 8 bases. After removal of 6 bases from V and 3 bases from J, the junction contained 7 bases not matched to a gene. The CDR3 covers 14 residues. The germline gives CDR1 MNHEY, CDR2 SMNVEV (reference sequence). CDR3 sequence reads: CASRLTGADYEQYF. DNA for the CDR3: TGTGCCAGCAGACTGACAGGGGCCGACTACGAGCAGTACTTC.

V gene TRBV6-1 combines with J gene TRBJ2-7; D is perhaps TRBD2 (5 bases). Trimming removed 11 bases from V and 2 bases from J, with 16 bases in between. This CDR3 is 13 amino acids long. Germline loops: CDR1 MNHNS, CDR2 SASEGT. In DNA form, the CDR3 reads TGTGCCTGTGTCGAGGGAAGGCCCTACGAGCAGTACTTC. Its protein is CACVEGRPYEQYF.

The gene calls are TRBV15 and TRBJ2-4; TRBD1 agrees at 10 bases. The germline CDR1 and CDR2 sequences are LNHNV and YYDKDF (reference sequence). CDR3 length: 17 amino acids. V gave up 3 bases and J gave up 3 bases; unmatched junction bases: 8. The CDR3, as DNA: TGTGCCACCAGCAGCAACGGACAGGGGGTGTTCAAAAACATTCAGTACTTC. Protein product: CATSSNGQGVFKNIQYF.

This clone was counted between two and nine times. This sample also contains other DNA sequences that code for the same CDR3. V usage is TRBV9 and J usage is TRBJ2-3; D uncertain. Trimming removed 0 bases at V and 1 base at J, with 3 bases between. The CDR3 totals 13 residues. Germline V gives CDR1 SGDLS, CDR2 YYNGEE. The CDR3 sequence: CASSVGRTDTQYF. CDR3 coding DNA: TGTGCCAGCAGCGTAGGGCGCACAGATACGCAGTATTTT.

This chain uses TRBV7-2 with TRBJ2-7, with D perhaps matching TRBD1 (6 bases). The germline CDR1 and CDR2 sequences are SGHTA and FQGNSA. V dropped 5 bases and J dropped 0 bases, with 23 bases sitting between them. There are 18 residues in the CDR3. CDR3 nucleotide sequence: TGTGCCAGCAGCCCGCATGCGGTGGTCGACAGGTACTCCTACGAGCAGTACTTC. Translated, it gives CASSPHAVVDRYSYEQYF.

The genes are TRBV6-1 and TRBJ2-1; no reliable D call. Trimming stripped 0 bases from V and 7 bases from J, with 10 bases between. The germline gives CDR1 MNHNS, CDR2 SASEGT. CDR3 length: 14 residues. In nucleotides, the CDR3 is TGTGCCAGCAGTGAAGCGCTCCGGCGGAATGAGCAGTTCTTC. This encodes CASSEALRRNEQFF.

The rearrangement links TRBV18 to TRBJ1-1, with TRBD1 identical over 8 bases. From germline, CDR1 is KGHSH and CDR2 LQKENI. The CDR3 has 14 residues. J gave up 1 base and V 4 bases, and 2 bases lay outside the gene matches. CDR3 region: CASSLDRGNTEAFF. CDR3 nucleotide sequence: TGTGCCAGCTCACTAGACAGGGGGAACACTGAAGCTTTCTTT.

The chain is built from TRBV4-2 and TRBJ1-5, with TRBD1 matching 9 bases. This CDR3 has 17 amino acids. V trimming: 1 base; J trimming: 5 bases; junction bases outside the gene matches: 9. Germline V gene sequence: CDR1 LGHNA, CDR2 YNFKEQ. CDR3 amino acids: CASSQATGTGWDQPQHF. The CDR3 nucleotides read TGTGCCAGCAGCCAAGCTACCGGGACAGGGTGGGATCAGCCCCAGCATTTT.

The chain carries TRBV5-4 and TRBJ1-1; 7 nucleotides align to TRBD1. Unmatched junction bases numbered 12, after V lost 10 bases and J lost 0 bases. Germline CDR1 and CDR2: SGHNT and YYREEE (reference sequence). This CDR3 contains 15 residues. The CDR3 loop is CAFKRDRFMNTEAFF. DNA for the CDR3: TGTGCCTTCAAAAGGGACAGATTTATGAACACTGAAGCTTTCTTT.

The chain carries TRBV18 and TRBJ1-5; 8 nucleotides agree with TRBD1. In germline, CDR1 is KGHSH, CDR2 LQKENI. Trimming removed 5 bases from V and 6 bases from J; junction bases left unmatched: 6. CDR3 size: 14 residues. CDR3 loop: CASSVQGAGQPQHF. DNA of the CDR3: TGTGCCAGCTCAGTCCAGGGGGCGGGTCAGCCCCAGCATTTT.

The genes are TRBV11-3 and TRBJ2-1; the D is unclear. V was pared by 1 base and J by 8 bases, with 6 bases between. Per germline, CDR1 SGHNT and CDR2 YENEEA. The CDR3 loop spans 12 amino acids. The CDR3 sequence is CASSLAGDEQFF. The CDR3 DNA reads TGTGCCAGCAGCTTAGCCGGTGATGAGCAGTTCTTC.

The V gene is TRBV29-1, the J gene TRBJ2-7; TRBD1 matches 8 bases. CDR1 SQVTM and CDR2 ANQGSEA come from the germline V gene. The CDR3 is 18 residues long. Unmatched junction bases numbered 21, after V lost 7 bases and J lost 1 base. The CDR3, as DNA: TGCAGCGCCTCTCAGGCAGGGGGCGAAGGACGCGCATCCTACGAGCAGTACTTC. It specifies CSASQAGGEGRASYEQYF.

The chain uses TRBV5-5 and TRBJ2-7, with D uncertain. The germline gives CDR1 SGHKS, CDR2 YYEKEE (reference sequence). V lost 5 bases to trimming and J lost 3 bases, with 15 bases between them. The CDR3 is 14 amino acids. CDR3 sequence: CASRPFSWLYEQYF. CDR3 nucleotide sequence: TGTGCCAGCAGGCCCTTCTCATGGCTCTACGAGCAGTACTTC. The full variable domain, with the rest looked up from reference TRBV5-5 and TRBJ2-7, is DAGVTQSPTHLIKTRGQQVTLRCSPISGHKSVSWYQQVLGQGPQFIFQYYEKEERGRGNFPDRFSARQFPNYSSELNVNALLLGDSALYLCASRPFSWLYEQYFGPGTRLTVT.